This record covers a single T cell receptor (beta chain). Its antigen is not known. This sample was taken from a study of OX40 agonist ivuxolimab in advanced cancers. The overall study: In this trial design, patients received ivuxolimab intravenously at 0.01 to 10 mg/kg every 2 weeks. Study findings and constraints: At doses 0.1 to 3.0 mg/kg, CD4+ and CD8+ clones expanded.

Clones were sequenced by immunoSEQ multiplex PCR, and TCRdb holds only the in-frame ones, with some missing. Counted here are about 83,000 clones, over 75% occurring once; the ten biggest clones make up around 0.6%. Trimming stripped 0 bases from V and 7 bases from J, with 12 bases between. Germline V CDR1 and CDR2: SGHDN, FVKESK. The CDR3 covers 14 residues. The sequence was collected from an adult with an advanced solid tumor such as melanoma, head and neck, liver or kidney cancer. The sequences come from CD4+ or CD8+ T cells sorted from blood, collected in a trial of the OX40 agonist ivuxolimab. This rearrangement joins TRBV14 to TRBJ2-5; D is unresolved. The CDR3 nucleotides read TGTGCCAGCAGCCAAGACTGGACCCCAGGGACCCAGTACTTC. This sequence encodes CASSQDWTPGTQYF.